One T cell receptor beta chain is described in this entry. The data derive from a study of blood T cell repertoires in COVID-19. Across the study: The study counted Cohort 3 donors as recovered given two negative PCRs, clearance, or symptom resolution.

J lost 7 bases, V lost 2 bases, and 7 bases had no gene match. CDR1 is GTSNPN and CDR2 is SVGIG in the germline V gene (reference sequence). This CDR3 has 14 amino acids. TCRdb keeps only in-frame clones here, not all; method: immunoSEQ multiplex PCR. The sample includes a few hundred thousand clones, approximately 87% of them seen just once. This clonotype was sampled from a man aged 35-49 years in a cohort exposed to, infected with or recovered from COVID-19 (not recorded which). V usage is TRBV30 and J usage is TRBJ1-5, with 8 positions matching TRBD1. The specimen sequenced was PBMCs or T cells enriched from blood (not recorded which). CDR3 region: CAWSTTGARQPQHF. Here the CDR3 DNA reads TGTGCCTGGAGTACGACAGGGGCAAGACAGCCCCAGCATTTT.